Each of the 18 T cell receptor beta chains below was sequenced from the same sample in a study of T cells in women clearing cervical HPV infection. TCRdb keeps only in-frame clones here, not all; method: immunoSEQ multiplex PCR. This repertoire includes 25,000 to 30,000 clones. Sequenced input: blood buffy coat. The receptor set was obtained from a woman between 18 and 70 years old with a cervical HPV16 infection that either progressed to CIN3+ or cleared (not recorded which).

About this clone itself: The read halts 3 residues ahead of the CDR3 end, with the missing end drawn from the germline J gene. The chain couples TRBV29-1 to TRBJ2-2; D might be TRBD1 (5 bases). Germline values: CDR1 SQVTM, CDR2 ANQGSEA. V lost 2 bases, J lost 5 bases, and 9 bases lay in between. The CDR3 spans 13 residues. The covered CDR3 bases are TGCAGCGTTGAACGACAGTTGACCGGGGAG. Translation gives CSVERQLTGE. The full CDR3 reads CSVERQLTGELFF.

A note on this clone: Sequencing ends 3 residues short of the CDR3 end; the germline J gene provides the rest. The chain employs TRBV20-1 and TRBJ2-7; possibly TRBD1 for D (6 bases). The CDR3 loop spans 16 amino acids. The germline V gene encodes CDR1 DFQATT and CDR2 SNEGSKA (reference sequence). Trimming removed 3 bases at V and 3 bases at J, with 21 bases between. CDR3 DNA, as far as it was read: TGCAGTGCTAGGAGGAGCCTCGGGACACGAGTCTACGAG. Translation gives CSARRSLGTRVYE. The full CDR3 sequence reads CSARRSLGTRVYEQYF.

Note on this clone: The read ends 3 residues early relative to the CDR3; the germline J gene fills the gap. V usage is TRBV7-9 and J usage is TRBJ1-4; perhaps TRBD1 as D (6 bases). The CDR3 sequence is 14 residues long. The germline CDR1 and CDR2 sequences are SEHNR and FQNEAQ (reference sequence). The germline V and J ends were trimmed by 5 bases and 1 base, with 8 bases remaining between them. CDR3 bases read: TGTGCCAGCAGCCGAGGGGGAACTAATGAAAAA. Its protein product is CASSRGGTNEK. The full CDR3 protein is CASSRGGTNEKLFF.

The CDR3 loop reads CASSFSGRGETQYF. Incomplete CDR3 DNA: TGTGCCAGCAGCTTTAGCGGGAGGGGAGAGACG. This rearrangement joins TRBV7-2 to TRBJ2-3; 11 bases line up with TRBD2. Read sequence stops 3 residues before the CDR3 end, and the germline J gene provides the missing end. CDR3 length: 14 residues. CDR1 is SGHTA, CDR2 FQGNSA, per germline.

Details on this clone: With the read ending 3 residues before the CDR3 end, the germline J gene is used to fill in that end. The chain links TRBV2 to TRBJ2-7, with D perhaps assigned TRBD1 or TRBD2 (6 bases each). Between the trimmed V and J ends, which lost 3 bases and 6 bases, there was a span of 12 bases. The CDR3 extends over 13 amino acids. Germline lookup yields CDR1 SNHLY and CDR2 FYNNEI. CDR3 DNA (partial): TGTGCCAGCAGTGATAACAGGGAGGCCGAG. It is translated as CASSDNREAE. The entire CDR3 protein reads CASSDNREAEQYF.

Note on this clone: Read data end 3 residues before the CDR3 end; the end is taken from the germline J gene. The J gene is TRBJ1-2, the V gene TRBV30; TRBD1 is a possible D gene (6 bases). The CDR3 length is 16 residues. CDR1 and CDR2 (germline): GTSNPN, SVGIG (reference sequence). CDR3 loop: CAWTGLAGGLPFTYTF. CDR3 DNA, as far as it was read: TGTGCCTGGACTGGGTTAGCGGGGGGCCTCCCTTTTACC.

Remarks on this clone: The read terminates 3 residues ahead of where the CDR3 ends, so the germline J gene completes it. The chain couples TRBV6-2 or TRBV6-3 to TRBJ2-5; TRBD1 is a possible D gene (7 bases). CDR3 size: 14 residues. In germline, CDR1 is MNHEY, CDR2 SVGEGT. Trimming removed 8 bases from V and 7 bases from J, with 20 bases in between. The covered CDR3 bases are TGTGCCAGCGGGGGGACAGACCACCGAGGGACC. Its translation is CASGGTDHRGT. The entire CDR3 sequence reads CASGGTDHRGTQYF.

On this clone itself: Additional DNA sequences in this sample encode the identical CDR3. CDR3 sequence reads: CASRGDSGNTIYF. The covered CDR3 bases are TGTGCCAGCAGAGGTGACTCTGGAAACACC. This rearrangement joins TRBV7-9 to TRBJ1-3; no definite D call. The read is 3 residues too short to cover the CDR3 end, so that end is filled in from the germline J gene. The germline V and J ends were trimmed by 6 bases and 0 bases, with 6 bases remaining between them. This CDR3 contains 13 residues. Per germline, CDR1 SEHNR and CDR2 FQNEAQ (reference sequence).

In regard to this clone: The read comes to an end 3 residues before the CDR3 does, leaving the germline J gene to fill in the end. The chain carries TRBV2 and TRBJ2-5; the match to TRBD2 covers 7 bases. CDR3 length: 15 amino acids. CDR1 SNHLY and CDR2 FYNNEI come from the germline V gene. V lost 4 bases and J lost 1; bases outside the gene matches: 6. The DNA read from the CDR3 is TGTGCCAGCAGTGGGGACGCTAGCGGCCAAGAGACC. Protein sequence: CASSGDASGQET. The full CDR3 protein reads CASSGDASGQETQYF.

As to this clone: Read sequence stops 3 residues before the CDR3 end, and the germline J gene provides the missing end. V gene TRBV4-2 combines with J gene TRBJ2-6, with 8 bases lining up with TRBD2. The CDR3 runs to 21 residues. Germline V gives CDR1 LGHNA, CDR2 YNFKEQ. Losses at the gene ends were 0 bases for V and 0 bases for J; bases not matched to a gene: 13. CDR3 bases read: TGTGCCAGCAGCCAAGAAGCGGGAGAGCGAAGCGGGGACTCTGGGGCCAACGTC. This sequence encodes CASSQEAGERSGDSGANV. The full-length CDR3 reads as CASSQEAGERSGDSGANVLTF.

In regard to this clone: The CDR3 end falls 3 residues outside the read, so it is completed with the germline J gene. The chain employs TRBV6-2 or TRBV6-3 and TRBJ2-3; possible D gene TRBD1, 6 bases. Germline V lookup: CDR1 MNHEY, CDR2 SVGEGT. This CDR3 has 15 residues. The chain's CDR3 is CASRLLQGSNQPQYF. Incomplete CDR3 DNA: TGTGCCAGCAGACTTCTACAGGGTAGCAATCAGCCG.

About this clone: Sequencing ends 3 residues short of the CDR3 end; the germline J gene provides the rest. V is TRBV7-9 and J is TRBJ2-4; 7 bases line up with TRBD1. This CDR3 comprises 14 residues. Germline CDR1 SEHNR, CDR2 FQNEAQ (reference sequence). The CDR3 reads CASSLSGGGYGQYF. The CDR3 DNA, read in part, is TGTGCCAGCAGCTTATCAGGGGGTGGCTATGGT. The complete variable domain, with remaining parts taken from reference TRBV7-9 and TRBJ2-4, reads DTGVSQNPRHKITKRGQNVTFRCDPISEHNRLYWYRQTLGQGPEFLTYFQNEAQLEKSRLLSDRFSAERPKGSFSTLEIQRTEQGDSAMYLCASSLSGGGYGQYFGAGTRLSVL.

A remark on this clone: The read terminates 3 residues before the CDR3 end, so the remaining end is supplied by the germline J gene. V is TRBV7-7 and J is TRBJ2-6; 8 nucleotides line up with TRBD1. J lost 0 bases, V lost 5 bases, and 3 bases had no gene match. Germline CDR1 SSHAT, CDR2 FNYEAQ (reference sequence). The CDR3 spans 16 residues. The sequenced part of the CDR3 DNA is TGTGCCAGCAGCCCCGGACAGGGCTCTGGGGCCAACGTC. Amino acids: CASSPGQGSGANV. The complete CDR3 protein is CASSPGQGSGANVLTF.

About this clone: Read data end 3 residues before the CDR3 end; the end is taken from the germline J gene. Different DNA sequences within this sample yield the same CDR3. V and J are TRBV19 and TRBJ2-7; 7 bases agree with TRBD2. V was clipped by 6 bases and J by 5 bases; unmatched bases: 7. The CDR3 runs 13 residues. Germline CDR1 and CDR2: LNHDA and SQIVND (reference sequence). The DNA read from the CDR3 is TGTGCCAGTAGCATTGCGCGGGAGAACGAG. It is translated as CASSIARENE. The CDR3, in full, reads CASSIARENEQYF.

In regard to this clone: From the germline J gene comes the end of the CDR3, since the read stops 3 residues before it. The V and J genes are TRBV4-1 and TRBJ2-3; TRBD2 might be the D (6 bases). V was cut by 4 bases and J by 0 bases, with 11 bases left in between. Germline CDR1 reads MGHRA; CDR2 reads YSYEKL. The CDR3 contains 15 residues. The sequenced CDR3 bases are TGCGCCAGCAGCCGCGGCGGGGCTAGCACAGATACG. This codes for CASSRGGASTDT. The whole CDR3 protein is CASSRGGASTDTQYF.

On this clone: The read ends 3 residues shy of where the CDR3 ends; the end is completed using the germline J gene. The rearrangement joins TRBV6-2 or TRBV6-3 to TRBJ2-1; no firm D call. CDR3 length: 14 residues. The V end was cut by 8 bases, the J end by 7 bases, with 18 bases between. Germline V gene lookup returns CDR1 MNHEY and CDR2 SVGEGT. The CDR3 protein is CASESALTENEQFF. The sequenced CDR3 bases are TGTGCCAGCGAGTCAGCGTTAACCGAAAATGAG.

Comment on this clone: The CDR3 end lies 3 residues beyond the end of the read and is filled in from the germline J gene. Other nucleotide sequences from this sample produce the same CDR3. This chain links TRBV7-9 with TRBJ2-1; a possible D gene is TRBD1 (6 bases). The CDR3 extends over 15 amino acids. The germline CDR1 and CDR2 sequences are SEHNR and FQNEAQ (reference sequence). V shed 5 bases and J shed 7 bases, with 18 bases lying between them. Incomplete CDR3 DNA: TGTGCCAGCAGCCCACCCCGGACAGTCATGAATGAG. Amino acid sequence: CASSPPRTVMNE. The complete CDR3 protein is CASSPPRTVMNEQFF. Complete variable domain (other parts from reference TRBV7-9 and TRBJ2-1): DTGVSQNPRHKITKRGQNVTFRCDPISEHNRLYWYRQTLGQGPEFLTYFQNEAQLEKSRLLSDRFSAERPKGSFSTLEIQRTEQGDSAMYLCASSPPRTVMNEQFFGPGTRLTVL.

With regard to this clone: The CDR3 end lies 3 residues beyond the end of the read and is filled in from the germline J gene. This chain connects TRBV2 to TRBJ1-4; tentative D call: TRBD1 (5 bases). CDR1 and CDR2 (germline): SNHLY, FYNNEI. V lost 3 bases, J lost 5 bases, and 10 bases lay in between. This CDR3 region has 14 residues. CDR3 bases read: TGTGCCAGCAGTGAGGGGCGACTCAATGAAAAA. Amino acids: CASSEGRLNEK. The CDR3 reads in full as CASSEGRLNEKLFF.